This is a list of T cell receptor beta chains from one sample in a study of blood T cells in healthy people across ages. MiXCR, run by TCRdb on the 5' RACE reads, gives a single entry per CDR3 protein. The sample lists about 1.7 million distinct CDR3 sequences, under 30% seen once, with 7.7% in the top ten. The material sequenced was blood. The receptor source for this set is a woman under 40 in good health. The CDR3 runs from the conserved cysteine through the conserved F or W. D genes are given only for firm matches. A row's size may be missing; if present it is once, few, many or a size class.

CDR3aa: CSALQYNEQFF
CDR3nt: TGCAGTGCTTTACAGTACAATGAGCAGTTCTTC
j_gene: TRBJ2-1
d_gene: .
v_gene: TRBV20-1
abundance: few

CDR3aa: CASSRQVMGGELFF
CDR3nt: TGTGCCAGCAGCCGACAGGTTATGGGCGGGGAGCTGTTTTTT
j_gene: TRBJ2-2
d_gene: .
v_gene: TRBV7-2
abundance: few

CDR3aa: CATPGQGRPSSYNEQFF
CDR3nt: TGTGCCACCCCGGGACAGGGGCGTCCATCCTCCTACAATGAGCAGTTCTTC
j_gene: TRBJ2-1
d_gene: TRBD1
v_gene: TRBV28
abundance: .

CDR3aa: CASRQVGTSADTQYF
CDR3nt: TGTGCCAGCCGCCAGGTCGGGACGAGCGCAGATACGCAGTATTTT
j_gene: TRBJ2-3
d_gene: .
v_gene: TRBV12-3/TRBV12-4
abundance: .

CDR3aa: CAWRSSGGVGQFF
CDR3nt: TGTGCCTGGAGATCTAGCGGGGGGGTAGGGCAGTTCTTC
j_gene: TRBJ2-1
d_gene: TRBD2
v_gene: TRBV30
abundance: .

CDR3aa: CSARDQRGLYNEQFF
CDR3nt: TGCAGTGCTAGAGACCAGCGGGGGCTATACAATGAGCAGTTCTTC
j_gene: TRBJ2-1
d_gene: TRBD2
v_gene: TRBV20-1
abundance: many

CDR3aa: CASSPSGSTQYF
CDR3nt: TGTGCCAGCAGCCCTTCCGGGAGTACGCAGTATTTT
j_gene: TRBJ2-3
d_gene: .
v_gene: TRBV12-3/TRBV12-4
abundance: many

CDR3aa: CASNTPDSYNEQFF
CDR3nt: TGTGCCAGCAATACACCAGACTCCTACAATGAGCAGTTCTTC
j_gene: TRBJ2-1
d_gene: .
v_gene: TRBV2
abundance: .

CDR3aa: CASSSHKGLAGGLYEQYF
CDR3nt: TGTGCCAGCAGCTCACACAAGGGACTAGCGGGAGGGCTCTACGAGCAGTACTTC
j_gene: TRBJ2-7
d_gene: TRBD2
v_gene: TRBV7-2
abundance: few

CDR3aa: CASSSPGLGYTEAFF
CDR3nt: TGTGCCAGCAGCTCTCCGGGTTTGGGGTACACTGAAGCTTTCTTT
j_gene: TRBJ1-1
d_gene: .
v_gene: TRBV3-1
abundance: .

CDR3aa: CASSQGGQVDEQFF
CDR3nt: TGCGCCAGCAGCCAAGGGGGTCAGGTGGATGAGCAGTTCTTC
j_gene: TRBJ2-1
d_gene: .
v_gene: TRBV4-1
abundance: .

CDR3aa: CASSLMRTGGYNEQFF
CDR3nt: TGTGCCAGCAGCTTAATGCGGACAGGGGGGTACAATGAGCAGTTCTTC
j_gene: TRBJ2-1
d_gene: TRBD1
v_gene: TRBV7-3
abundance: .

CDR3aa: CASSFPGRYEQYF
CDR3nt: TGTGCCAGCAGCTTCCCAGGGAGGTACGAGCAGTACTTC
j_gene: TRBJ2-7
d_gene: .
v_gene: TRBV7-9
abundance: many

CDR3aa: CAEETQYF
CDR3nt: TGTGCCGAGGAGACCCAGTACTTC
j_gene: TRBJ2-5
d_gene: .
v_gene: TRBV6-2/TRBV6-3
abundance: few

CDR3aa: CASSPRHLLVTYNEQFF
CDR3nt: TGTGCCAGCAGCCCCCGACACCTGCTCGTCACCTACAATGAGCAGTTCTTC
j_gene: TRBJ2-1
d_gene: .
v_gene: TRBV5-8
abundance: .

CDR3aa: CASSLPGTVQGEQYF
CDR3nt: TGTGCCAGCAGCTTACCAGGGACTGTCCAGGGCGAGCAGTACTTC
j_gene: TRBJ2-7
d_gene: .
v_gene: TRBV7-9
abundance: .

CDR3aa: CASSFNRVVTDTQYF
CDR3nt: TGCGCCAGCAGCTTCAACAGGGTTGTCACAGATACGCAGTATTTT
j_gene: TRBJ2-3
d_gene: .
v_gene: TRBV5-1
abundance: few

CDR3aa: CASSQSVRTGIVGYTF
CDR3nt: TGTGCCAGCAGCCAAAGTGTCCGGACAGGGATTGTCGGCTACACCTTC
j_gene: TRBJ1-2
d_gene: TRBD1
v_gene: TRBV4-2
abundance: .